A selection of T cell receptor beta chains follows, all from one sample in a study of long-term antiretroviral therapy in people with HIV. The data were produced by immunoSEQ multiplex PCR, yet TCRdb's version contains in-frame clones alone and is incomplete. The table shows tens of thousands of clones, with roughly 87% occurring only once. Source: unsorted PBMCs, taken 2 years after starting antiretroviral therapy. The receptor source for this set is a man over 45 with HIV. The conserved cysteine and the conserved F or W are not part of the CDR3 here. The order of the fields is J gene, V gene, CDR3 protein.

TRBJ1-2	TRBV27	ASSFSGEGGYT
TRBJ2-1	TRBV12-5	ASGLARQDPDNNEQF
TRBJ1-1	TRBV28	ASTMGVGYTEAF
TRBJ1-2	TRBV5-1	ASSIPGETANYGYT
TRBJ2-1	TRBV5-1	ASSLEPGRAYNEQF
TRBJ2-7	TRBV5-1	ASSLVPGQLYEQY
TRBJ1-5	TRBV6-6	ASRGNQPQH
TRBJ2-3	TRBV2	AGIRTVSTDTQY
TRBJ2-2	TRBV7-6	ASSLGHSGGTNTGELF
TRBJ1-1	TRBV7-2	ASSILPAGNTEAF
TRBJ1-2	TRBV7-3	ASSPTPNYGYT
TRBJ1-2	TRBV14	ASSQDRRQVANYGYT
TRBJ1-5	TRBV6-5	ASSQDRAQPQH
TRBJ1-5	TRBV5-8	ASSLNPGPGGQPQH
TRBJ2-2	TRBV7-9	ASSEPRRELF
TRBJ2-3	TRBV19	ASSRGALAGAPDTQY
TRBJ1-4	TRBV5-5	ASSDLATNEKLF
TRBJ1-4	TRBV6-6	ASSYAGSRVKLF
TRBJ2-5	TRBV5-1	ASGDPQGETQY
TRBJ1-1	TRBV9	ASSVSDSFFTNTEAF
TRBJ2-7	TRBV19	ASSIVFEGSPSYEQY
TRBJ2-3	TRBV7-9	ASSSGLAGTDTQY
TRBJ2-7	TRBV5-5	ASSLFQNAYEQY
TRBJ2-3	TRBV18	ASSPGTGGVLDTQY